This T cell receptor beta chain was recorded in a study of tumor-infiltrating lymphocytes in primary liver carcinoma. Co-extracting RNA and DNA was done with roughly 17-33 mg of unsorted bulk tissue as input. Worth noting for this clonotype: The junction differs from germline at one of its ends, possibly a read error.

TCR beta cDNA was made from 500 ng total RNA with a constant-region primer. Construction of TCR beta libraries relied on three successive nested multiplex PCR rounds employing slightly modified ARM-PCR. It was with TRBV1-TRBV30 forward primers and a C-beta reverse primer that the first two PCR rounds were run, at around 10 cycles each. MiXCR, run by TCRdb on the multiplex PCR reads, gives a single entry per CDR3 protein. This sample yields 30,000 to 40,000 distinct CDR3 sequences, of which roughly 74% are seen a single time; roughly 15% belongs to the top ten. The CDR3 consists of 12 residues. CDR1 is MNHEY and CDR2 is SVGEGT in the germline V gene.

This TCR was sampled from a man aged 35 to 55 with primary liver carcinoma and hepatitis B virus infection. What was sequenced was liver tumor tissue from sampling region 4. As to subset: tumor region T4, right-lateral pole. V gene TRBV6-2 or TRBV6-3 combines with J gene TRBJ2-7; D call uncertain. CDR3 DNA sequence: TGTGCCAGCAGTTACTTGATCTACAAGCAGTACTTT. It encodes CASSYLIYKQYF.